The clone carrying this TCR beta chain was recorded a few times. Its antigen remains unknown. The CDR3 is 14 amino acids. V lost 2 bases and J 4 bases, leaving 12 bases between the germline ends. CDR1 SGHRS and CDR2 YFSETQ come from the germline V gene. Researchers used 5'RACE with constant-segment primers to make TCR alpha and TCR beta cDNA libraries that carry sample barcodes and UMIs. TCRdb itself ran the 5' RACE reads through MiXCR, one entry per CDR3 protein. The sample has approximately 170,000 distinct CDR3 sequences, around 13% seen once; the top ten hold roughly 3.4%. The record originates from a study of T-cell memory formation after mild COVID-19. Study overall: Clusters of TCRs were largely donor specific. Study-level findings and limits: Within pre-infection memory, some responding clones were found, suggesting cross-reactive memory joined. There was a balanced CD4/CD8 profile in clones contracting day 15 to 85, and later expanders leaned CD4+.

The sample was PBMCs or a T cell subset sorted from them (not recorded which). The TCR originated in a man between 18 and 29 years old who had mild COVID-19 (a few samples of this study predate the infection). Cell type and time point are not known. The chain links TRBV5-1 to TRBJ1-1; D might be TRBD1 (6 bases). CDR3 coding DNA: TGCGCCAGCAGCTTTACGGGGGCAAGCACTGAAGCTTTCTTT. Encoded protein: CASSFTGASTEAFF.